One T cell receptor (beta chain) is described in this entry. Its antigen remains unknown. Unmatched junction bases numbered 6, after V lost 6 bases and J lost 2 bases. Germline V CDR1 and CDR2: MDHEN, SYDVKM. The CDR3 totals 14 residues. Method: immunoSEQ multiplex PCR; TCRdb's copy keeps in-frame clones and lacks some. The data show around 77,000 clones, with just under 80% seen just once and 5% to 6.5% held by the top ten. The data derive from a study of OX40 agonist ivuxolimab in advanced cancers. General study findings and limits: On average, CD8+ T cells showed a greater number of expanded clones than CD4+. The work left the antigen specificity of expanded peripheral T cells undetermined.

The TCR was taken from an adult with an advanced solid tumor such as melanoma, head and neck, liver or kidney cancer. Source: CD4+ or CD8+ T cells sorted from blood, taken in a trial of the OX40 agonist ivuxolimab. The chain has TRBV28 and TRBJ1-2; 7 bases fit TRBD1. The CDR3 protein is CASSQTGMNYGYTF. In DNA form, the CDR3 reads TGTGCCAGCAGCCAGACAGGGATGAACTATGGCTACACCTTC.